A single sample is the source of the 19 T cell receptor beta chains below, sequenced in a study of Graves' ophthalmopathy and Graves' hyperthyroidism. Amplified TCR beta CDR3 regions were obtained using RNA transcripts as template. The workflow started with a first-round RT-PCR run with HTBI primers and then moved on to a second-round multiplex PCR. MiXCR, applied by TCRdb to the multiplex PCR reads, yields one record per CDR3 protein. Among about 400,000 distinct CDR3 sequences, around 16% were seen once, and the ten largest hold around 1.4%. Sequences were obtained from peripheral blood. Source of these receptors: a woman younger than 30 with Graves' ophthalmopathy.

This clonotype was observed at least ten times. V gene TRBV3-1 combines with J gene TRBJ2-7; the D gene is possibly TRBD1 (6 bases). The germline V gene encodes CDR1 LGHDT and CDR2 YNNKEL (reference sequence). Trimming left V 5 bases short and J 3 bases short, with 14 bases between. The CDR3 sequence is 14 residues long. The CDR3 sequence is CASSSLGQIYEQYF. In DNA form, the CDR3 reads TGTGCCAGCAGCTCGCTCGGACAGATCTACGAGCAGTACTTC.

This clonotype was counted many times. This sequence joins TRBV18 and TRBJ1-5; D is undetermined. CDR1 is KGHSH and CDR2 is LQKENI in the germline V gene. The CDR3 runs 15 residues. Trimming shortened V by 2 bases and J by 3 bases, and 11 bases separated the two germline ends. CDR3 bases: TGTGCCAGCTCACCAGGCCCACCGCTCAATCAGCCCCAGCATTTT. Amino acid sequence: CASSPGPPLNQPQHF.

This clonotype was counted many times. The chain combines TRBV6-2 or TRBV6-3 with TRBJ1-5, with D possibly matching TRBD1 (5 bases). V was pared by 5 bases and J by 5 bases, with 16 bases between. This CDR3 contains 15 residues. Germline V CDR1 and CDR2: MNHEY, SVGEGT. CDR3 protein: CASSENWQGHQPQHF. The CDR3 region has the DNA TGTGCCAGCAGTGAGAATTGGCAGGGACATCAGCCCCAGCATTTT.

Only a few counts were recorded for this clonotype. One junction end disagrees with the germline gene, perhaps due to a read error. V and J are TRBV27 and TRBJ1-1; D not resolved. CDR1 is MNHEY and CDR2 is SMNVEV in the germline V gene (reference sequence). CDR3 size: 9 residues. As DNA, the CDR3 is TGTGCCAGCAGTTCGCAGGTATTTTTT. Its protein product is CASSSQVFF.

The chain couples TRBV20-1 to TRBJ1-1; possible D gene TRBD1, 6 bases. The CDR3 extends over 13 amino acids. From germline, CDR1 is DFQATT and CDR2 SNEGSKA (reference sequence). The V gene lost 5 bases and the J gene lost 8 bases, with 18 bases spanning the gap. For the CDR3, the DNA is TGCAGTGCTGCCCCGACAGGAGGCCCCGAAGCTTTCTTT. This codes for CSAAPTGGPEAFF.

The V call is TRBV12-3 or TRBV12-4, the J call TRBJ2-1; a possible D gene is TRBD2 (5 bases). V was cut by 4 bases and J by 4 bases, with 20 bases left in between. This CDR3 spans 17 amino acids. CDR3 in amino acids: CASSSADAAAKYNEQFF. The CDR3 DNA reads TGTGCCAGCAGTTCAGCGGATGCAGCGGCAAAATACAATGAGCAGTTCTTC.

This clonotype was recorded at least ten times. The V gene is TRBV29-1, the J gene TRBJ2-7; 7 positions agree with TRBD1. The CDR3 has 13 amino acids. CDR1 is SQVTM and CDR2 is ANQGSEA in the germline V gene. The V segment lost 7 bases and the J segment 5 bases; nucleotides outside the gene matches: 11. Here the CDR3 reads CSGQDREGDEQYF. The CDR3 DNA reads TGCAGCGGACAAGACAGGGAAGGGGACGAGCAGTACTTC.

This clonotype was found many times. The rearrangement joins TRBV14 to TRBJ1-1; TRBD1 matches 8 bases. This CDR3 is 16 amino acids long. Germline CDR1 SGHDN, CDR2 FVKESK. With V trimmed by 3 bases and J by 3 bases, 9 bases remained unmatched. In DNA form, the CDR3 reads TGTGCCAGCAGCCACAGGGGGCCGCAGCTTGACACTGAAGCTTTCTTT. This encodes CASSHRGPQLDTEAFF.

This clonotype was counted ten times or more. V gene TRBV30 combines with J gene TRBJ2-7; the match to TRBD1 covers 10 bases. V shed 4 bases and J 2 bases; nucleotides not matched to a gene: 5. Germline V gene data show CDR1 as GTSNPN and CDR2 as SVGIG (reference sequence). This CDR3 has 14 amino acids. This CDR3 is CAWTLGQGAYEQYF. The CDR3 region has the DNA TGTGCCTGGACCCTCGGACAGGGGGCCTACGAGCAGTACTTC.

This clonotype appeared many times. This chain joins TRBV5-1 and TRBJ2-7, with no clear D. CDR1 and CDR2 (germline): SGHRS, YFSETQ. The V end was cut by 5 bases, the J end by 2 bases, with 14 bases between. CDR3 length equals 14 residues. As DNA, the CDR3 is TGCGCCAGCAGGCCCCAAGACGGCGCCTACGAGCAGTACTTC. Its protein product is CASRPQDGAYEQYF.

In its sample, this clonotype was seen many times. The CDR3 spells CASSYLASTEAFF. In nucleotides, the CDR3 is TGTGCCAGCAGTTACTTAGCGAGCACTGAAGCTTTCTTT. This sequence joins TRBV6-5 and TRBJ1-1, with D unclear. V gave up 1 base and J gave up 4 bases, with 7 bases separating them. This CDR3 has 13 residues. The germline V gene has CDR1 MNHEY and CDR2 SVGAGI.

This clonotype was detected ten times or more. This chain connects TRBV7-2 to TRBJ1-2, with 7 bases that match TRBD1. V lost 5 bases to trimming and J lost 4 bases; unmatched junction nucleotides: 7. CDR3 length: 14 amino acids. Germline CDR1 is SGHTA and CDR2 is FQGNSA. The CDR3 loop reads CASSTDRVPYGYTF. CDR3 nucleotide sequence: TGTGCCAGCAGCACTGACAGGGTTCCCTATGGCTACACCTTC.

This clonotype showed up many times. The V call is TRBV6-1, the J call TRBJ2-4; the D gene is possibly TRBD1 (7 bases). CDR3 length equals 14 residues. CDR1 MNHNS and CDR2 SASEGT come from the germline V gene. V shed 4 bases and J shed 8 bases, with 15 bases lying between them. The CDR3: CASSGTGEADIQYF. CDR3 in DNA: TGTGCCAGCAGTGGAACAGGGGAGGCGGACATTCAGTACTTC.

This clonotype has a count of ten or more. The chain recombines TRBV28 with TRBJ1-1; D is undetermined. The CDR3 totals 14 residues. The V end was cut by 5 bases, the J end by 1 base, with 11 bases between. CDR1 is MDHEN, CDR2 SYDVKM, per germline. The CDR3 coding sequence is TGTGCCAGCAGTCCGGGCGCAGAGAACACTGAAGCTTTCTTT. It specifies CASSPGAENTEAFF.

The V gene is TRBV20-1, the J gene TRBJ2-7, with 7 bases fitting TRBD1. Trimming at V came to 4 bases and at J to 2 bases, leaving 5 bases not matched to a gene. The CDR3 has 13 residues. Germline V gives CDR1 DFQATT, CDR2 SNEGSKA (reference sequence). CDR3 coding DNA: TGCAGTGCTACAAACAGGGGAACCTACGAGCAGTACTTC. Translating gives CSATNRGTYEQYF.

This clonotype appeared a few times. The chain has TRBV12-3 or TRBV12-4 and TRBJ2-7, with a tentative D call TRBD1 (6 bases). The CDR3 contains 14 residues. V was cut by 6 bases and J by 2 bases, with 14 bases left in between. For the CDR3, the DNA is TGTGCCAGCAGCCCCTCCTACAGGGCCTACGAGCAGTACTTC. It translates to CASSPSYRAYEQYF.

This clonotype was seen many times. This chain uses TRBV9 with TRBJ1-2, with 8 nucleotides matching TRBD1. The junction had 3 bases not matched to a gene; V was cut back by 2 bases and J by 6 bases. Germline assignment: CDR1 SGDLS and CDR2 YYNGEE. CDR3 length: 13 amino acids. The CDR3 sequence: CASSVRTGHGYTF. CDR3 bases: TGTGCCAGCAGCGTCCGGACAGGGCATGGCTACACCTTC.

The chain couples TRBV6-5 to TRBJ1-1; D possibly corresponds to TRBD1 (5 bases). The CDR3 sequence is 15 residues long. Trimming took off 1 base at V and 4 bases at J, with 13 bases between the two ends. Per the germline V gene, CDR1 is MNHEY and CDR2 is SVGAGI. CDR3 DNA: TGTGCCAGCAGTTACTGGGACCGGATGGTCACTGAAGCTTTCTTT. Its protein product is CASSYWDRMVTEAFF.

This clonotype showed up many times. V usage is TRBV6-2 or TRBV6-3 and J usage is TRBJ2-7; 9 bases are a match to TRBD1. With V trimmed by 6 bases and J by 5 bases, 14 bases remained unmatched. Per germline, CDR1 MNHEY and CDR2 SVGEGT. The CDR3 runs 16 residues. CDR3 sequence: CASSYTTPDRGHEQYF. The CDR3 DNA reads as TGTGCCAGCAGCTATACTACGCCGGACAGGGGCCACGAGCAGTACTTC.